This TCR beta chain was sequenced during a study of sequential checkpoint blockade in melanoma. The method was immunoSEQ multiplex PCR; TCRdb's version includes in-frame clones alone and lacks a portion of them. The table shows 9,500 to 15,000 clones, with approximately 83% occurring only once. The germline CDR1 and CDR2 sequences are MNHEY and SMNVEV (reference sequence). The CDR3 has 14 residues. J was trimmed by 11 bases and V by 7 bases; bases with no gene match: 10. Treatment denoted: randomized to nivolumab then ipilimumab (arm A) or the reverse (arm B). This receptor was taken from a human donor with melanoma. This material consisted of CD8+ T cells sorted from blood (inferred from file names), taken from a patient given nivolumab and ipilimumab in sequence. This chain uses TRBV27 with TRBJ2-1, with TRBD2 matching over 11 bases. Here the CDR3 reads CASTPLAGEIQQFF. CDR3 coding DNA: TGTGCCAGCACCCCACTAGCGGGGGAAATTCAGCAGTTCTTC.